This entry concerns a single T cell receptor (beta chain). Per the germline V gene, CDR1 is MGHRA and CDR2 is YSYEKL. The CDR3 spans 16 residues. The V end was cut by 1 base, the J end by 8 bases, with 15 bases between. Original processing notes: Researchers report that nucleated cell counts were estimated from reference gene primer amplification. The protocol was immunoSEQ multiplex PCR, while the TCRdb copy is restricted to in-frame clones and leaves out a portion. That table furnishes V, J and clone size, whereas the DNA furnished D and trimming. The table shows a few hundred thousand clones, with approximately 85% occurring only once. Patients of the Seattle cohort, enrolled during active infection, were followed longitudinally. These data come from a study of blood T cell repertoires in COVID-19.

Sequencing used peripheral blood. The sequence was collected from a woman in her 70s with COVID-19, enrolled during active disease. The gene calls are TRBV4-1 and TRBJ1-6; D unclear. The CDR3 region has the DNA TGCGCCAGCAGCCAAGGGGCACCCGGTTCGTATTCACCCCTCCACTTT. This sequence encodes CASSQGAPGSYSPLHF.